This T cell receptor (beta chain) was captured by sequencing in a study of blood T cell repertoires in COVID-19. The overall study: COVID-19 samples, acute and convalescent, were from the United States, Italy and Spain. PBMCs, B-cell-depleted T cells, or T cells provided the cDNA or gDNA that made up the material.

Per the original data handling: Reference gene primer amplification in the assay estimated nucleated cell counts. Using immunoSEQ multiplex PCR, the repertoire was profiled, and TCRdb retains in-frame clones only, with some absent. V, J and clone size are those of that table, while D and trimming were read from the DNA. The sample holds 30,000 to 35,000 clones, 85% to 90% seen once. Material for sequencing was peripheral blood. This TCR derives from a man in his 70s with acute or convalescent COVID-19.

CDR3 sequence: CASSVGRGQPQHF. For the CDR3, the DNA is TGTGCCAGCAGCGTGGGCAGGGGTCAGCCCCAGCATTTT. This sequence joins TRBV9 and TRBJ1-5; tentative D call: TRBD1 (6 bases). There are 13 residues in the CDR3. Between the trimmed V and J ends, which lost 2 bases and 6 bases, there was a span of 9 bases. Germline CDR1 and CDR2: SGDLS and YYNGEE.